What follows are 25 T cell receptor beta chains derived from one specimen sequenced in a study of T cell responses to AZD1222 COVID-19 vaccine. The method was immunoSEQ multiplex PCR; TCRdb's version includes in-frame clones alone and lacks a portion of them. There are some 150,000 clones in the sample; roughly 90% occur only once, and approximately 3.3% lies in the top ten. The material was peripheral blood, obtained 28 days after the second AZD1222 dose. These receptor sequences come from an adult who received the AZD1222 COVID-19 vaccine.

The chain employs TRBV24-1 and TRBJ2-5; possible D gene TRBD1, 6 bases. The CDR3 is 15 residues long. Deletions cut 3 bases from V and 4 bases from J, with 14 bases between. Germline V gene sequence: CDR1 KGHDR, CDR2 SFDVKD. The CDR3 loop is CATSDVTGAGETQYF. The DNA for the CDR3 is TGTGCCACCAGTGATGTGACAGGTGCGGGAGAGACCCAGTACTTC.

The rearrangement joins TRBV7-9 to TRBJ1-2, with TRBD1 as a possible D gene (5 bases). CDR1 SEHNR and CDR2 FQNEAQ come from the germline V gene (reference sequence). There are 17 residues in the CDR3. With 1 base removed from V and 9 bases from J, the gap between germline ends came to 24 bases. The CDR3 DNA reads as TGTGCCAGCAGCTTAGGCGGCCGTCTGGGGGGGATATTTAGCTACACCTTC. Translated, it gives CASSLGGRLGGIFSYTF.

The rearrangement uses TRBV7-9 and TRBJ2-1; 12 nucleotides match TRBD2. The CDR3 loop spans 15 amino acids. The germline V gene encodes CDR1 SEHNR and CDR2 FQNEAQ (reference sequence). The junction had 4 bases not matched to a gene; V was cut back by 5 bases and J by 5 bases. The CDR3 is CASSQLAGGHNEQFF. CDR3 in DNA: TGTGCCAGCAGCCAACTAGCGGGAGGCCACAATGAGCAGTTCTTC. Full variable domain (remainder filled in from reference TRBV7-9 and TRBJ2-1): DTGVSQNPRHKITKRGQNVTFRCDPISEHNRLYWYRQTLGQGPEFLTYFQNEAQLEKSRLLSDRFSAERPKGSFSTLEIQRTEQGDSAMYLCASSQLAGGHNEQFFGPGTRLTVL.

V gene TRBV4-2 combines with J gene TRBJ2-7, with unresolved D. Trimming shortened V by 4 bases and J by 3 bases, and 13 bases separated the two germline ends. Per the germline V gene, CDR1 is LGHNA and CDR2 is YNFKEQ. This CDR3 spans 14 amino acids. CDR3 coding DNA: TGTGCCAGCAGCCCCCCGGAGAGAAGCTACGAGCAGTACTTC. Protein product: CASSPPERSYEQYF.

This clone came up once. V is TRBV30 and J is TRBJ2-7; D gene uncertain. This CDR3 is 13 amino acids long. The V and J ends lost 1 base and 3 bases respectively, with 10 bases between them. Germline V gives CDR1 GTSNPN, CDR2 SVGIG (reference sequence). CDR3 sequence: CAWSGLGNYEQYF. The DNA for the CDR3 is TGTGCCTGGAGTGGGCTAGGCAACTACGAGCAGTACTTC.

The chain recombines TRBV7-2 with TRBJ2-1; D is tentatively TRBD1 or TRBD2 (5 bases each). V was shortened by 6 bases and J by 3 bases, with 18 bases between the two germline ends. Germline-derived CDR1 and CDR2 are SGHTA and FQGNSA. The CDR3 has 16 residues. CDR3 sequence: CASRPTAVRNYNEQFF. CDR3 nucleotides: TGTGCCAGCAGACCGACAGCGGTGAGGAACTACAATGAGCAGTTCTTC.

This chain connects TRBV27 to TRBJ2-1, with a tentative D call TRBD1 (6 bases). Germline CDR1 reads MNHEY; CDR2 reads SMNVEV (reference sequence). This CDR3 region has 15 residues. V lost 5 bases and J lost 7, with 18 bases in between. Here the CDR3 DNA reads TGTGCCAGCAGTCTCCCAGGGGTAGTCAATAATGAGCAGTTCTTC. Translating gives CASSLPGVVNNEQFF.

The chain uses TRBV21-1 and TRBJ1-2. TRBV21-1 is a pseudogene. This CDR3 spans 14 amino acids. DNA for the CDR3: TGTGCCAGCAGCCCTGGGGGATCTAACTATGGCTACACCTTC. This encodes CASSPGGSNYGYTF.

Details on this clone: Other DNA sequences in the sample encode the same CDR3. This chain's CDR3 is CASSPGLAGTGELFF. The CDR3 coding sequence is TGTGCCAGCAGTCCCGGACTAGCGGGCACCGGGGAGCTGTTTTTT. The chain employs TRBV27 and TRBJ2-2, with TRBD2 matching over 11 bases. Germline CDR1 and CDR2: MNHEY and SMNVEV (reference sequence). This CDR3 spans 15 amino acids. J gave up 4 bases and V 5 bases, and 3 bases lay outside the gene matches.

In regard to this clone: This specimen includes other DNA sequences encoding the same CDR3. This chain links TRBV12-3 or TRBV12-4 with TRBJ1-4, with a tentative D call TRBD1 (5 bases). This CDR3 spans 12 amino acids. Trimming removed 3 bases from V and 7 bases from J, with 6 bases in between. The CDR3 spells CASSFGGEKLFF. The CDR3, as DNA: TGTGCCAGCAGTTTTGGGGGTGAAAAACTGTTTTTT.

V is TRBV5-4 and J is TRBJ2-7, with TRBD2 matching 10 bases. CDR1 and CDR2 (germline): SGHNT, YYREEE (reference sequence). Germline trimming cut 0 bases from V and 6 bases from J; bases unmatched to any gene: 6. The CDR3 loop spans 15 amino acids. CDR3 sequence: CASSLESGLASEQYF. For the CDR3, the DNA is TGTGCCAGCAGCTTGGAGTCGGGACTAGCGAGCGAGCAGTACTTC.

The rearrangement links TRBV4-3 to TRBJ2-5; 8 bases match TRBD1. Germline V gives CDR1 LGHNA, CDR2 YSLEER. The CDR3 extends over 15 amino acids. Trimming at V came to 0 bases and at J to 5 bases, leaving 5 bases not matched to a gene. CDR3 nucleotides: TGCGCCAGCAGCCAAGATAGGACAGGGTTGGAGACCCAGTACTTC. This encodes CASSQDRTGLETQYF.

The chain links TRBV12-3 or TRBV12-4 to TRBJ1-4, with a tentative D call TRBD1 (5 bases). Trimming pared 6 bases from V and 2 bases from J, leaving 7 bases between. CDR3 length equals 13 residues. CDR3 nucleotide sequence: TGTGCCAGCAGCCGACAGACTAATGAAAAACTGTTTTTT. As protein: CASSRQTNEKLFF.

The chain recombines TRBV4-1 with TRBJ1-5; no definite D call. This CDR3 comprises 17 residues. The V and J ends lost 0 bases and 3 bases respectively, with 15 bases between them. Germline lookup yields CDR1 MGHRA and CDR2 YSYEKL. Written as DNA, the CDR3 is TGCGCCAGCAGCCAAGAGTGGACCGCCTCGGACAATCAGCCCCAGCATTTT. It translates to CASSQEWTASDNQPQHF.

This chain uses TRBV9 with TRBJ2-1; 7 nucleotides line up with TRBD1. The CDR3 is 15 amino acids. After removal of 4 bases from V and 5 bases from J, the junction contained 9 bases not matched to a gene. Germline CDR1 is SGDLS and CDR2 is YYNGEE. The chain's CDR3 is CASSKTGTVNNEQFF. For the CDR3, the DNA is TGTGCCAGCAGCAAAACCGGGACAGTCAACAATGAGCAGTTCTTC.

The chain links TRBV4-1 to TRBJ2-5; 15 positions match TRBD2. CDR1 is MGHRA, CDR2 YSYEKL, per germline. V was clipped by 1 base and J by 2 bases; unmatched bases: 11. The length of the CDR3 is 20 residues. Here the CDR3 DNA reads TGCGCCAGCAGCCAAGGCCCTGGACTAGCGGGAGGGACGGGGCAAGAGACCCAGTACTTC. Translation: CASSQGPGLAGGTGQETQYF.

The chain is built from TRBV19 and TRBJ2-7; D remains unclear. Germline V lookup: CDR1 LNHDA, CDR2 SQIVND (reference sequence). Trimming pared 4 bases from V and 3 bases from J, leaving 16 bases between. The CDR3 has 15 residues. The DNA for the CDR3 is TGTGCCAGTAGTAGCGGTCTGGGTGTGGGCTACGAGCAGTACTTC. Protein product: CASSSGLGVGYEQYF.

The chain recombines TRBV7-3 with TRBJ2-1, with D perhaps being TRBD1 or TRBD2 (5 bases each). Trimming cost V 0 bases and J 7 bases, with 7 bases left between them. The CDR3 is made up of 13 amino acids. Germline-derived CDR1 and CDR2 are SGHTA and FQGTGA. In DNA, the CDR3 is TGTGCCAGCAGCTTAACGTGGGGGAATGAGCAGTTCTTC. Its protein product is CASSLTWGNEQFF.

The chain uses TRBV19 and TRBJ2-7; perhaps TRBD2 as D (5 bases). The CDR3 consists of 15 residues. V was trimmed by 5 bases and J by 6 bases, leaving 20 bases between them. Germline values: CDR1 LNHDA, CDR2 SQIVND (reference sequence). The CDR3 DNA sequence: TGTGCCAGTAGTCCGGCTCTCTGGATTAGCGCCGAGCAGTACTTC. It translates to CASSPALWISAEQYF.

The rearrangement joins TRBV7-2 to TRBJ2-3, with 15 bases lining up with TRBD2. The CDR3 is 15 residues long. The germline V gene has CDR1 SGHTA and CDR2 FQGNSA. Losses at the gene ends were 5 bases for V and 13 bases for J; bases not matched to a gene: 10. CDR3: CASSTQGLAGGLKYF. DNA of the CDR3: TGTGCCAGCAGCACCCAGGGACTAGCGGGGGGCTTAAAGTATTTT.

The chain couples TRBV6-1 to TRBJ2-2; tentatively, D is TRBD1 (6 bases). Per germline, CDR1 MNHNS and CDR2 SASEGT. The CDR3 spans 16 residues. Trimming stripped 3 bases from V and 0 bases from J, with 11 bases between. This CDR3 is CASSDIGGANTGELFF. The CDR3 DNA is TGTGCCAGCAGTGACATAGGGGGAGCGAACACCGGGGAGCTGTTTTTT.

This chain links TRBV5-4 with TRBJ1-3; TRBD1 aligns across 7 bases. Germline lookup yields CDR1 SGHNT and CDR2 YYREEE (reference sequence). V lost 6 bases, J lost 4 bases, and 10 bases stayed unmatched. This CDR3 spans 15 amino acids. The CDR3 loop reads CASKRGGAEGNTIYF. CDR3 bases: TGTGCCAGCAAAAGAGGGGGCGCGGAGGGAAACACCATATATTTT.

This sequence joins TRBV24-1 and TRBJ1-2, with 10 bases identical to TRBD1. After removal of 2 bases from V and 3 bases from J, the junction contained 8 bases not matched to a gene. CDR3 length equals 17 residues. Germline CDR1 KGHDR, CDR2 SFDVKD. The DNA for the CDR3 is TGTGCCACCAGTGATTCCATGGGACAGGGGAAATACTATGGCTACACCTTC. The encoded protein is CATSDSMGQGKYYGYTF.

The genes are TRBV30 and TRBJ1-4; perhaps TRBD1 as D (5 bases). This CDR3 comprises 13 residues. Germline CDR1 reads GTSNPN; CDR2 reads SVGIG (reference sequence). Trimming removed 3 bases from V and 7 bases from J, with 12 bases in between. CDR3 DNA: TGTGCCTGGAGCGGGCAGGGAATTGAAAAACTGTTTTTT. It specifies CAWSGQGIEKLFF.

This chain uses TRBV7-3 with TRBJ1-1; D unresolved. Germline CDR1 reads SGHTA; CDR2 reads FQGTGA. The CDR3 has 14 amino acids. With 5 bases removed from V and 4 bases from J, the gap between germline ends came to 14 bases. The CDR3 spells CASSPHGLSTEAFF. The CDR3 coding sequence is TGTGCCAGCAGCCCCCATGGGTTGAGCACTGAAGCTTTCTTT.